The source of this TCR beta chain is a study of blood T cell repertoires in COVID-19. Looking at the study overall: Sites across the United States, Italy and Spain contributed samples from acute and convalescent COVID-19.

Trimming stripped 4 bases from V and 5 bases from J, with 11 bases between. This CDR3 is 14 amino acids long. Germline V gene data show CDR1 as LGHDT and CDR2 as YNNKEL (reference sequence). Authors' processing steps: Reference gene primer amplification gave estimated nucleated cell counts. Libraries were prepared by immunoSEQ multiplex PCR; TCRdb keeps only in-frame clonotypes and omits some of them. V, J and clone size derive from that table, while D and trimming were established from the DNA sequence. The sample lists fewer than 250,000 clones, around four fifths occurring once. Categorization into cohorts depended on clinical history that participants reported.

The rearrangement joins TRBV3-1 (or the pseudogene TRBV3-2) to TRBJ2-2; weak D call: TRBD2 (5 bases). The TCR comes from a middle-aged woman who had been exposed to COVID-19. Specimen: PBMCs or T cells enriched from blood (not recorded which). CDR3 sequence (DNA): TGTGCCAGCAGCCCCCGGACTCGAACCGGGGAGCTGTTTTTT. Translated: CASSPRTRTGELFF.